The rows below give T cell receptor beta chains drawn from one sample of a study of T cells in Graves' hyperthyroidism and ophthalmopathy. A single record per CDR3 protein comes from TCRdb applying MiXCR to the multiplex PCR reads. The sample lists 400,000 to 500,000 distinct CDR3 sequences, approximately 15% seen once, with around a sixth in the top ten. Sequencing was carried out using blood. Receptors were obtained from a woman aged 18-30 years with Graves' hyperthyroidism. Each CDR3 is given with its conserved first and last residue. The D gene is left open where the match is weak. Clone size is stated in some rows and not others, as once, few, many or a class when expanded.

J: TRBJ2-7; size: .; D: .; V: TRBV6-4; DNA: TGTGCCAGCAGTAGATCATCGAGCTCCTACGAGCAGTACTTC; CDR3: CASSRSSSSYEQYF
J: TRBJ1-2; size: many; D: .; V: TRBV6-1; DNA: TGTGCCAGCAGTTCCCGGGACGGGGAAAACTATGGCTACACCTTC; CDR3: CASSSRDGENYGYTF
J: TRBJ1-2; size: .; D: TRBD1; V: TRBV2; DNA: TGTGCCAGCAGTGTACAGGGGGCTGATGGCTACACCTTC; CDR3: CASSVQGADGYTF
J: TRBJ1-1; size: many; D: .; V: TRBV30; DNA: TGTGCCTGGACGGTATACACTGAAGCTTTCTTT; CDR3: CAWTVYTEAFF
J: TRBJ1-3; size: .; D: .; V: TRBV9; DNA: TGTGCCAGCAGCGTATCCCCGATTACTGGAAACACCATATATTTT; CDR3: CASSVSPITGNTIYF
J: TRBJ2-4; size: few; D: TRBD2; V: TRBV19; DNA: TGTGCCAGTAGTATAGGACTAGCTAGCCAAGTCAAAAACATTCAGTACTTC; CDR3: CASSIGLASQVKNIQYF
J: TRBJ1-1; size: many; D: .; V: TRBV30; DNA: TGTGCCTACGGGGACACCGAAGCTTTCTTT; CDR3: CAYGDTEAFF
J: TRBJ2-1; size: many; D: .; V: TRBV7-9; DNA: TGTGCCAGCAGTTCCAGGGGAGAGAACAATGAGCAGTTCTTC; CDR3: CASSSRGENNEQFF
J: TRBJ1-4; size: many; D: TRBD1; V: TRBV20-1; DNA: TGCAGTGCTAGGCGGGGGACAGCAGTCTTGTCTGAAAAACTGTTTTTT; CDR3: CSARRGTAVLSEKLFF
J: TRBJ1-2; size: many; D: .; V: TRBV30; DNA: TGTGCCTGGAGTTTTCCGCGTCGCATCTATGGCTACACCTTC; CDR3: CAWSFPRRIYGYTF
J: TRBJ2-7; size: many; D: TRBD2; V: TRBV6-5; DNA: TGTGCCAGCAGTTACTCACTAGCGGGAGTCTCTTACGAGCAGTACTTC; CDR3: CASSYSLAGVSYEQYF
J: TRBJ2-7; size: .; D: .; V: TRBV20-1; DNA: TGCAGTACTCGGTTGGCCTACGAGCAGTACTTC; CDR3: CSTRLAYEQYF
J: TRBJ2-2; size: few; D: TRBD1; V: TRBV7-9; DNA: TGTGCCAGCAGTTTCGACAGGGGCTACACCGGGGAGCTGTTTTTT; CDR3: CASSFDRGYTGELFF
J: TRBJ2-7; size: many; D: .; V: TRBV2; DNA: TGTGCCAGCTTTACCGATACAGGGTGGTACGAGCAGTACTTC; CDR3: CASFTDTGWYEQYF